One and the same sample provided the 22 T cell receptor beta chains below, sequenced in a study of Graves' ophthalmopathy and Graves' hyperthyroidism. RNA transcripts were the source from which TCR beta CDR3 regions were amplified. HTBI-primed RT-PCR formed the first round, and a multiplex PCR formed the second. TCRdb analysed the multiplex PCR reads with MiXCR anew, one entry per CDR3 protein. The sample yields roughly 1.1 million distinct CDR3 sequences, about 40% seen once. The material sequenced was peripheral blood or thyroid tissue (not recorded which). These receptors all come from an adult man with Graves' hyperthyroidism.

This clonotype was seen many times. The chain links TRBV9 to TRBJ1-1; TRBD1 agrees at 7 bases. Germline V gene lookup returns CDR1 SGDLS and CDR2 YYNGEE. V gave up 7 bases and J gave up 1 base; unmatched junction bases: 4. The CDR3 covers 13 residues. DNA for the CDR3: TGTGCCAGCGGCCAGGGGGGGAACACTGAAGCTTTCTTT. Protein product: CASGQGGNTEAFF.

V gene TRBV20-1 combines with J gene TRBJ1-1, with D unresolved. V was shortened by 7 bases and J by 1 base, with 10 bases between the two germline ends. Germline lookup yields CDR1 DFQATT and CDR2 SNEGSKA (reference sequence). This CDR3 is built from 12 residues. The CDR3 sequence is CSEGGGNTEAFF. CDR3 DNA sequence: TGCAGTGAAGGAGGAGGGAACACTGAAGCTTTCTTT.

The chain carries TRBV7-2 and TRBJ1-1; D unclear. The V end was cut by 1 base, the J end by 0 bases, with 9 bases between. CDR1 SGHTA and CDR2 FQGNSA come from the germline V gene. This CDR3 has 15 residues. Here the CDR3 DNA reads TGTGCCAGCAGCTTAGGCCGGTGGATGAACACTGAAGCTTTCTTT. It is translated as CASSLGRWMNTEAFF.

Worth noting for this clonotype: A junction end diverges from the germline sequence, so it may reflect a read error. The chain links TRBV19 to TRBJ2-2, with TRBD1 matching over 7 bases. Germline assignment: CDR1 LNHDA and CDR2 SQIVND (reference sequence). The CDR3 is 15 residues long. The CDR3 DNA reads as TGTGCCAGCAGTAACGGGACAGTCAACACCGGGGAGCTGTTTTTT. It translates to CASSNGTVNTGELFF.

The table lists this clonotype with many counts. This chain joins TRBV7-9 and TRBJ1-1; D not resolved. Germline assignment: CDR1 SEHNR and CDR2 FQNEAQ (reference sequence). V was cut by 2 bases and J by 2 bases, with 9 bases left in between. This CDR3 contains 14 residues. CDR3 region: CASSLPVGNTEAFF. Written as DNA, the CDR3 is TGTGCCAGCAGCTTACCTGTTGGCAACACTGAAGCTTTCTTT.

The J gene is TRBJ2-5, the V gene TRBV2, with 9 bases that match TRBD1. This CDR3 has 17 amino acids. Germline CDR1 SNHLY, CDR2 FYNNEI. Trimming removed 6 bases from V and 2 bases from J; junction bases left unmatched: 13. CDR3 DNA sequence: TGTGCCAGCAGCGGACCTCGGGACAGGGATGGGCAAGAGACCCAGTACTTC. Translation gives CASSGPRDRDGQETQYF.

The chain combines TRBV29-1 with TRBJ1-4, with 10 nucleotides matching TRBD1. This CDR3 region has 18 residues. The junction had 13 bases not matched to a gene; V was cut back by 1 base and J by 5 bases. Germline loops: CDR1 SQVTM, CDR2 ANQGSEA. CDR3 region: CSVEAPTPTGGLNEKLFF. In DNA form, the CDR3 reads TGCAGCGTTGAAGCACCGACTCCGACAGGGGGCCTAAATGAAAAACTGTTTTTT.

This clonotype was detected ten times or more. The chain uses TRBV6-5 and TRBJ1-6; possibly TRBD1 for D (5 bases). Per germline, CDR1 MNHEY and CDR2 SVGAGI. The CDR3 loop spans 14 amino acids. V was pared by 9 bases and J by 6 bases, with 15 bases between. The CDR3 DNA reads as TGTGCCAGTACGATTTGGGGGTCTAATTCACCCCTCCACTTT. Its translation is CASTIWGSNSPLHF.

The chain is built from TRBV20-1 and TRBJ2-3; D gene uncertain. The CDR3 runs 12 residues. Germline values: CDR1 DFQATT, CDR2 SNEGSKA (reference sequence). The V gene lost 2 bases and the J gene lost 8 bases, with 11 bases spanning the gap. The CDR3 DNA reads as TGCAGTGCTAGAATACCGGGTACTACGCAGTATTTT. Residues: CSARIPGTTQYF.

This clonotype was found once. This chain connects TRBV9 to TRBJ2-7; TRBD2 is a possible D gene (5 bases). The CDR3 consists of 14 residues. Germline lookup yields CDR1 SGDLS and CDR2 YYNGEE. The germline V and J ends were trimmed by 4 bases and 0 bases, with 11 bases remaining between them. The CDR3 loop reads CASSPDFLSYEQYF. Here the CDR3 DNA reads TGTGCCAGCAGCCCGGACTTCCTCTCCTACGAGCAGTACTTC.

Many counts were recorded for this clonotype. The germline gene is not matched at one end of the junction; a read error may be the cause. The V call is TRBV14, the J call TRBJ1-1; perhaps TRBD1 as D (5 bases). The germline CDR1 and CDR2 sequences are SGHDN and FVKESK. The CDR3 extends over 16 amino acids. CDR3: CASTQVGGALGTEAFF. The CDR3 DNA is TGTGCCAGCACCCAAGTTGGAGGGGCTTTGGGCACTGAAGCTTTCTTT.

This clonotype has a count of ten or more. The rearrangement links TRBV5-1 to TRBJ2-7, with 7 bases that match TRBD1. CDR1 SGHRS and CDR2 YFSETQ come from the germline V gene. Trimming cost V 6 bases and J 2 bases; bases outside gene matches: 8. CDR3 length: 14 amino acids. CDR3 nucleotide sequence: TGCGCCAGCACGTCGGTTCAGGGGGCCTACGAGCAGTACTTC. As protein: CASTSVQGAYEQYF.

This chain uses TRBV12-3 or TRBV12-4 with TRBJ2-7; TRBD2 matches at 13 bases. With V trimmed by 8 bases and J by 2 bases, 15 bases remained unmatched. The length of the CDR3 is 18 residues. CDR3 coding DNA: TGTGCCAGCGCTTTCGGGGGACTAGCGGGGACACCTGCCTACGAGCAGTACTTC. This gives the protein CASAFGGLAGTPAYEQYF.

There are many counts of this clonotype. The chain has TRBV19 and TRBJ2-7; TRBD2 matches 13 bases. The CDR3 sequence is 18 residues long. CDR1 and CDR2 (germline): LNHDA, SQIVND (reference sequence). Trimming removed 5 bases from V and 3 bases from J; junction bases left unmatched: 13. CDR3 region: CASSLDSAGTSGIYEQYF. The CDR3 region has the DNA TGTGCCAGTAGTCTGGACAGCGCTGGGACTAGCGGGATCTACGAGCAGTACTTC.

This clonotype was recorded a few times. The chain carries TRBV27 and TRBJ1-4; 7 bases are shared with TRBD1. The trim removed 6 bases at V and 6 bases at J, leaving 4 bases unmatched. Germline CDR1 is MNHEY and CDR2 is SMNVEV (reference sequence). The CDR3 contains 13 residues. The CDR3 loop reads CASRPGGHEKLFF. The DNA for the CDR3 is TGTGCCAGCAGGCCAGGGGGGCATGAAAAACTGTTTTTT.

The V and J genes are TRBV25-1 and TRBJ1-2, with D possibly being TRBD1 (6 bases). Trimming removed 6 bases at V and 4 bases at J, with 15 bases between. Germline V gene sequence: CDR1 MGHDK, CDR2 SYGVNS. This CDR3 contains 14 residues. The CDR3 region is CASSDRGGVYGYTF. DNA for the CDR3: TGTGCCAGCAGCGACCGAGGGGGGGTCTATGGCTACACCTTC.

A note on this clonotype: The junction departs from the called germline gene at one end, perhaps through a read error. The chain joins TRBV10-3 to TRBJ2-2; 11 bases fit TRBD1. Germline V gene data show CDR1 as ENHRY and CDR2 as SYGVKD. The CDR3 runs 15 residues. The CDR3 DNA sequence: TGTGCCATCAGTGGGGGACAGGGGGTCACCGGGGAGCTGTCTTGG. It yields the protein CAISGGQGVTGELSW.

This clonotype appeared many times. V usage is TRBV9 and J usage is TRBJ1-1; D not certain. The CDR3 has 13 amino acids. V dropped 0 bases and J dropped 3 bases, with 6 bases sitting between them. CDR1 and CDR2 (germline): SGDLS, YYNGEE. In DNA, the CDR3 is TGTGCCAGCAGCGTAGACACCTACACTGAAGCTTTCTTT. Translation gives CASSVDTYTEAFF.

This clonotype showed up many times. The chain combines TRBV19 with TRBJ2-7; 9 bases map to TRBD1. V was pared by 4 bases and J by 5 bases, with 6 bases of the junction left unmatched. CDR1 and CDR2 (germline): LNHDA, SQIVND (reference sequence). The CDR3 runs to 14 residues. CDR3 DNA: TGTGCCAGTAGTAACCGGGACAGGGACCACGAGCAGTACTTC. It translates to CASSNRDRDHEQYF.

This clonotype came up a few times. The J gene is TRBJ2-5, the V gene TRBV6-5; D tentatively fits TRBD1 or TRBD2 (5 bases each). Trimming left V 2 bases short and J 7 bases short, with 11 bases between. The CDR3 covers 13 residues. CDR1 and CDR2 from the germline V gene are MNHEY and SVGAGI. The CDR3 region is CASSYLGVGTQYF. The DNA for the CDR3 is TGTGCCAGCAGTTACCTGGGGGTGGGGACCCAGTACTTC.

This clonotype was observed many times. This chain uses TRBV20-1 with TRBJ2-5; D may match TRBD1 or TRBD2 (7 bases each). Germline V gives CDR1 DFQATT, CDR2 SNEGSKA (reference sequence). The V and J ends lost 7 bases and 5 bases respectively, with 14 bases between them. The CDR3 consists of 12 residues. CDR3 loop: CSGQGGRETQYF. The CDR3 DNA reads TGCAGTGGACAGGGAGGGCGGGAGACCCAGTACTTC.

This clonotype was detected a few times. The junction shows a germline mismatch at one end, possibly a read error. The chain has TRBV10-3 and TRBJ1-4; the D is unclear. The germline gives CDR1 ENHRY, CDR2 SYGVKD. This CDR3 region has 15 residues. CDR3 sequence (DNA): TGTGCCAGCAGTGAAGCTACGTCGGGAGATGAAAAACTGTTTTTT. Its protein product is CASSEATSGDEKLFF.